The sequence of this TCR beta chain was determined in a study of technical replicates of blood from four donors. Method: immunoSEQ multiplex PCR; TCRdb's copy keeps in-frame clones and lacks some. Among 75,000 or so clones listed, about 92% were seen once. Trimming pared 4 bases from V and 1 base from J, leaving 8 bases between. From germline, CDR1 is SGHNT and CDR2 YYREEE (reference sequence). The CDR3 is made up of 14 amino acids. Material for sequencing was T cells isolated from PBMCs. This chain connects TRBV5-4 to TRBJ2-2; D not certain. This sequence was found in a human donor in good health. The CDR3 sequence is CASSTSLNTGELFF. Written as DNA, the CDR3 is TGTGCCAGCAGCACGAGCCTGAACACCGGGGAGCTGTTTTTT. The full variable domain, completed using reference TRBV5-4 and TRBJ2-2, is ETGVTQSPTHLIKTRGQQVTLRCSSQSGHNTVSWYQQALGQGPQFIFQYYREEENGRGNFPPRFSGLQFPNYSSELNVNALELDDSALYLCASSTSLNTGELFFGEGSRLTVL.